This T cell receptor beta chain emerged from a study of post-analysis software for immune sequencing data (dated by TCRdb to between 2015 and 2016). General notes on the study: Disease courses on record covered relapsing-remitting, secondary progressive and progressive-relapsing multiple sclerosis, though some patients had no subtype annotation. The patient repertoires were compared against about 10 previously published healthy control repertoires obtained from donors aged roughly 6 to 28 years. A subset of samples was prepared in parallel using single-end sample barcoding, then pooled and co-amplified after Illumina adapter ligation. Overall study results and their limits: The control group was slightly older than the multiple sclerosis patient group. Significantly higher frequencies in patients than in controls were found for roughly 5 TRBV segments, including TRBV5-6, TRBV5-1 and TRBV20-1. Direct clustering with F measure revealed strong co-clustering of samples prepared in the same batch, which led to a batch-effect correction. Significantly lower normalized Chao1 diversity was found in multiple sclerosis patients than in controls, suggesting substantial peripheral T-cell clonal expansion.

Library generation was performed with PCR. The sequencer listed for this sample is Illumina HiSeq 2500. To reduce PCR and sequencing biases, unique molecular identifiers were incorporated into the TCR beta cDNA libraries. Some 500,000 cDNA molecules were obtained per 1 to 10 million input T cells, so each molecule approximated one T cell. The patient libraries were prepared and sequenced using the same protocol as the earlier healthy control dataset. Samples belonging to the same batch were prepared together, multiplexed and sequenced on a shared HiSeq lane. In the paper's pipeline: MIGEC was used to process the raw barcoded reads, and molecular identifier groups with only a single read were discarded before consensus assembly and CDR3 extraction. Clonotype tables were post-analysed with VDJtools, and diversity was normalized by down-sampling all datasets to the smallest sample size. In repertoire overlap clustering, CDR3 amino acid sequences, but not nucleotide sequences, were matched to correct batch-related cross-sample contamination. Through fastp at Q25 and MiXCR, TCRdb rebuilt clones from the public reads, retaining in-frame beta chains. Rows with a matching CDR3 protein are joined into one entry that keeps the most common DNA and genes. None of the V and J calls come from the authors' own analysis; TCRdb made them. In this sample the table shows just over 250,000 distinct CDR3 sequences, 35% to 40% of which occur a single time. The ten biggest clones cover under 5.5% of the sample.

From cysteine to phenylalanine, the CDR3 is 16 amino acids long. The read is trimmed to its CDR3 DNA, 48 bases read in frame from base 1. Based on the germline V gene (reference sequence), the CDR1 and CDR2 sequences are MNHEY and SMNVEV. V is clipped by 6 bases and J by 8 bases, and the sequence between their germline boundaries is 20 bases long. To demonstrate the VDJtools post-analysis software, the study profiled TCR beta repertoires from the peripheral blood of 10 to 15 young patients with multiple sclerosis. The patients with multiple sclerosis were children and adolescents between roughly 6 and 17 years of age. A note on this clonotype: Its cognate antigen has yet to be identified. Base qualities are not at hand, and no much larger clone is one base apart.

The sequence was collected from a girl aged 5 to 17 with multiple sclerosis. Material: blood. The sequence joins TRBV27 to TRBJ1-6; a tentative D call is TRBD1 (5 bases match). CDR3 region: CASSSAPRVSYSPLHF. The DNA sequence is given as TGTGCCAGCAGCTCAGCCCCCAGGGTGTCCTATTCACCCCTCCACTTT.